This T cell receptor (beta chain) comes out of a study of blood T cells in healthy people across ages. Study-level background: There was about one barcoded beta molecule captured by template switching per two T cells. Whole-study findings and limits: Compared with aged donors, long-lived donors showed fewer expanded clones, suggesting selection.

To note about this clonotype: The target antigen is unknown.

Primers used in a second PCR of roughly 7 to 12 cycles were a sample-barcoded 5' primer and a J-beta primer mix. Template switching added a 12-random-nucleotide identifier to every cDNA molecule. In TCRdb, the 5' RACE reads were re-called with MiXCR into one record per CDR3 protein. This table has approximately 1.5 million distinct CDR3 sequences, roughly a third appearing once. The CDR3 runs to 15 residues. V lost 3 bases, J lost 5 bases, and 14 bases lay in between. Looked up from germline, CDR1 is ENHRY and CDR2 is SYGVKD. Material: blood. The receptor's source is a woman aged 25 to 39 in good health. The gene calls are TRBV10-3 and TRBJ1-5; D call uncertain. CDR3: CAISDPSRTYQPQHF. As DNA, the CDR3 is TGTGCCATCAGTGATCCGAGCAGGACCTATCAGCCCCAGCATTTT.